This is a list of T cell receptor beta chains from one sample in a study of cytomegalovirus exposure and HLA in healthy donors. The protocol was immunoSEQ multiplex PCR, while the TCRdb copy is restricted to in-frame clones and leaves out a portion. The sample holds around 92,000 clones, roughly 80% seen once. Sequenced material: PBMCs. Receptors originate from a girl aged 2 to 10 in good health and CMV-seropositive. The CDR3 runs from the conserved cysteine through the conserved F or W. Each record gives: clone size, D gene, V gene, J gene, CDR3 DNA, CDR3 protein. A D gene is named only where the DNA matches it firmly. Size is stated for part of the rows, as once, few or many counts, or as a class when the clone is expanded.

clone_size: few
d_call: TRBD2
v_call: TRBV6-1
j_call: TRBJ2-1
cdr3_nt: TGTGCCAGCAGTGAACCCAGCGGGAGGGTTGAGCAGTTCTTC
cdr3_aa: CASSEPSGRVEQFF

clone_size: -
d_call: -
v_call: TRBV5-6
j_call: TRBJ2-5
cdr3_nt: TGTGCCAGCAGCTTCTTGGGGGGGGCCGGAGTGGGGCAACGGGAGACCCAGTACTTC
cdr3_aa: CASSFLGGAGVGQRETQYF

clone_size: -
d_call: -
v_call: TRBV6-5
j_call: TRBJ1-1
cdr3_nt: TGTGCCAGCAGTTACTCGACAGTAGATGAAGCTTTCTTT
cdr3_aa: CASSYSTVDEAFF

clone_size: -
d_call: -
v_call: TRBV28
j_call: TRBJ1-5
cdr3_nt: TGTGCCAGCAGGATCGGACAGAACGTCCAGCCCCAGCATTTT
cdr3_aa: CASRIGQNVQPQHF

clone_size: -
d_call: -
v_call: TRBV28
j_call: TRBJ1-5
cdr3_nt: TGTGCCAGCAGACCAATACAGGGTTTACAGCCCCAGCATTTT
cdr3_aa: CASRPIQGLQPQHF

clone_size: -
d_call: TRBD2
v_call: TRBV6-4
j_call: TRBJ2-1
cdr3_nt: TGTGCCAGCAGCGGGAGCGGGGACAATGAGCAGTTCTTC
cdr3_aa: CASSGSGDNEQFF

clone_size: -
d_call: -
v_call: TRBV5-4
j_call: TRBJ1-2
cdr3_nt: TGTGCCAGCAGCTGGGCGGGGGCGCAGTATGGCTACACCTTC
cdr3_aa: CASSWAGAQYGYTF

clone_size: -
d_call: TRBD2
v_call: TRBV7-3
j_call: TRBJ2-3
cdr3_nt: TGTGCCAGCAGCCTATCCCTAGCGGGGGCGGATACGCAGTATTTT
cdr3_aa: CASSLSLAGADTQYF

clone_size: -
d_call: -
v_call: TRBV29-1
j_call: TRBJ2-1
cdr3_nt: TGCAGCGTCTGGGGCAGAAGAACCTACAATGAGCAGTTCTTC
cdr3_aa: CSVWGRRTYNEQFF

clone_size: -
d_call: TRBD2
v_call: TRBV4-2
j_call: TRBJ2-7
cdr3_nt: TGTGCCAGCAGCCCAAAGATCGGGACTAGCGGCGAGCAGTACTTC
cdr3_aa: CASSPKIGTSGEQYF

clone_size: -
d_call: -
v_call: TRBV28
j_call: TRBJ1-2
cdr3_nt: TGTGCCAGCGGGTGGACACAAGAAACTAACTATGGCTACACCTTC
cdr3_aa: CASGWTQETNYGYTF

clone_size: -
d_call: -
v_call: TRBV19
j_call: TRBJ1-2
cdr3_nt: TGTGCCAGTAGTGACGGCAGGGTGGGAGGCTACACCTTC
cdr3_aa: CASSDGRVGGYTF

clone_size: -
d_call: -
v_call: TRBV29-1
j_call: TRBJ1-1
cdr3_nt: TGCAGCGGGGGGGGGTACACTGAAGCTTTCTTT
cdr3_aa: CSGGGYTEAFF

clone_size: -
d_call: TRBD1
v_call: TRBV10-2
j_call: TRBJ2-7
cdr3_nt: TGCGCCAGCAGCTCGGGACAGGGACCCTACGAGCAGTACTTC
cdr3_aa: CASSSGQGPYEQYF

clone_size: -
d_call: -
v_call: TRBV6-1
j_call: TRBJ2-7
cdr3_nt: TGTGCCAGCAGTGAAGGGTTGGCCGAGCAGTACTTC
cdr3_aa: CASSEGLAEQYF

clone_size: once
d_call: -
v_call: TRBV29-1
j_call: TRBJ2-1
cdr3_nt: TGCAGCGTTGAGGGGCGGGAAGTTTACAATGAGCAGTTCTTC
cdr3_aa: CSVEGREVYNEQFF

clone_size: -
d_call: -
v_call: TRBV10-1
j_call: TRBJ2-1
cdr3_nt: TGCACCGCCCCAGGGATAGGCTCCTACAATGAGCAGTTCTTC
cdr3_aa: CTAPGIGSYNEQFF

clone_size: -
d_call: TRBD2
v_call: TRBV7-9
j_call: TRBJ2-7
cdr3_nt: TGTGCCAGCAGCGCCGGGGGGACCTACGAGCAGTACTTC
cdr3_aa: CASSAGGTYEQYF

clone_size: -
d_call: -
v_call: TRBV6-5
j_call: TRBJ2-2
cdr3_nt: TGTGCCAGCAGTTCGGAGGGTTTACATATTGCCGGGGAGCTGTTTTTT
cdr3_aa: CASSSEGLHIAGELFF

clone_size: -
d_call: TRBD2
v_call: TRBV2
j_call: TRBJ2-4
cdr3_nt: TGTGCCAGCAGCGGACTAGCGGCTCTTCCTTTAGCCAAAAACATTCAGTACTTC
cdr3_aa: CASSGLAALPLAKNIQYF

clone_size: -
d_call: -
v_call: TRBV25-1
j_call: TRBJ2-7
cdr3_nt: TGTGCCAGCATGGCATCCGGGACATGGGCTACCCAGCAGTACTTC
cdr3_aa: CASMASGTWATQQYF

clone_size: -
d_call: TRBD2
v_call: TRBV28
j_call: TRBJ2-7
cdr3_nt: TGTGCCAGCAGTTTTGTACTAGCGGGAGCCTACGAGCAGTACTTC
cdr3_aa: CASSFVLAGAYEQYF

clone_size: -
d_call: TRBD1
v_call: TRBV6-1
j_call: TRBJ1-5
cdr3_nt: TGTGCCAGCAGCCTTGGACAGGGACGCAATCAGCCCCAGCATTTT
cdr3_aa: CASSLGQGRNQPQHF

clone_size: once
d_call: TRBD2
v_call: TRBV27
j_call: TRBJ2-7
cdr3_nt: TGTGCCAGCAGTTTATTAGCCGGACTAGTTGCGTACGAGCAGTACTTC
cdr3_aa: CASSLLAGLVAYEQYF

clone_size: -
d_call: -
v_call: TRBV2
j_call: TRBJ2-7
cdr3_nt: TGTGCCAGCAGGGCAGGGTACTTCTACGAGCAGTACTTC
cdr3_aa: CASRAGYFYEQYF

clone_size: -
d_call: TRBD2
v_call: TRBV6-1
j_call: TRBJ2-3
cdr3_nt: TGTGCCAGCAGTGGACTAGCGGGTGCGGATACGCAGTATTTT
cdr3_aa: CASSGLAGADTQYF

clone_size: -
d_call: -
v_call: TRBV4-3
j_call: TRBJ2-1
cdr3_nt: TGCGCCAGCAGCCACTACGGTCCCCACAATGAGCAGTTCTTC
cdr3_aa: CASSHYGPHNEQFF

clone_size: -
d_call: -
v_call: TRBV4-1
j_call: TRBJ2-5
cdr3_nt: TGCGCCACCAAGTTTACGGTTGCGGGAGAGACCCAGTACTTC
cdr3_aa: CATKFTVAGETQYF

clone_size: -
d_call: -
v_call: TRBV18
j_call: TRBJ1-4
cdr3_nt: TGTGCCAGCTCACCCTCCAGGGAAAAACTGTTTTTT
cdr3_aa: CASSPSREKLFF

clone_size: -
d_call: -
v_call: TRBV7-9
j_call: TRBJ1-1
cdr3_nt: TGTGCCAGTTCAGGGCTGAACACTGAAGCTTTCTTT
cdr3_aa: CASSGLNTEAFF

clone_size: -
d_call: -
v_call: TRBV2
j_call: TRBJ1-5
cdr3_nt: TGTGCCAGCAGTGAGGCCCGGGGGGCAAATCAGCCCCAGCATTTT
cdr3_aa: CASSEARGANQPQHF

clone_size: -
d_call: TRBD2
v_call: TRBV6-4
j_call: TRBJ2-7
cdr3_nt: TGTGCCGAATCGCTAGCGGGAGCTTCTTTAGAGCTTTACGAGCAGTACTTC
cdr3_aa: CAESLAGASLELYEQYF

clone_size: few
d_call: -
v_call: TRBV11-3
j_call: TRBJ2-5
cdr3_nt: TGTGCCAGCAGCTTAGGGGGGAGGGAGACCCAGTACTTC
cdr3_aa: CASSLGGRETQYF

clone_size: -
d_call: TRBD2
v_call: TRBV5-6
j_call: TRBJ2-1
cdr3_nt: TGTGCCAGCGGGGTAGCGGGAGGCATTAATGAGCAGTTCTTC
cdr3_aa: CASGVAGGINEQFF

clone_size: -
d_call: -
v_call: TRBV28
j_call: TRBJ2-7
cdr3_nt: TGTGCCAGCACGGGATTAGGGCAAGCCTACGAGCAGTACTTC
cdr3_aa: CASTGLGQAYEQYF

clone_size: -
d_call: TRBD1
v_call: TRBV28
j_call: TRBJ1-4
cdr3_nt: TGTGCCAGCAGAGGTCCCGCGGAGGGACAGGGACTTGAAAAACTGTTTTTT
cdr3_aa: CASRGPAEGQGLEKLFF

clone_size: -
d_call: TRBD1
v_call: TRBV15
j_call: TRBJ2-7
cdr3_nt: TGTGCCACCAGCAGCCGGGACAGGTCTTACGAGCAGTACTTC
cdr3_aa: CATSSRDRSYEQYF

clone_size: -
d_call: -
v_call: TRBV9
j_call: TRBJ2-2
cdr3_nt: TGTGCCAGCAGCCCCCACGGCGGAAGGGAGCTGTTTTTT
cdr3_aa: CASSPHGGRELFF

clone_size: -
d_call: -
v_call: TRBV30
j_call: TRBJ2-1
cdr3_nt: TGTGCCTGGAGTGTGGGCGTCTCCCATAATGAGCAGTTCTTC
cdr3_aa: CAWSVGVSHNEQFF

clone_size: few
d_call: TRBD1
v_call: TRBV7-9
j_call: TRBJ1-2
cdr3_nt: TGTGCCAGCAGCCCGCCTGGGACAGGGGCTTTAGGTGGCTACACCTTC
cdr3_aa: CASSPPGTGALGGYTF

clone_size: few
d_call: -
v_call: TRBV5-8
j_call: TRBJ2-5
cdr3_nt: TGTGCCAGCAGCAGAGACCCACCGCCCGGGGAGACCCAGTACTTC
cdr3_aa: CASSRDPPPGETQYF

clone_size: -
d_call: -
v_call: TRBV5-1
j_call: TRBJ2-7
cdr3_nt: TGCGCCAGCAGCTTGGGGGCCGAGCAGTACTTC
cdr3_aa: CASSLGAEQYF

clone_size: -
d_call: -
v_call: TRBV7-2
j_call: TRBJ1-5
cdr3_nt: TGTGCCAGCAGCTTAGCTGCAGGGAAAGGGCAGCCCCAGCATTTT
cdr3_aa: CASSLAAGKGQPQHF

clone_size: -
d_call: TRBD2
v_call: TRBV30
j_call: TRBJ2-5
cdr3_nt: TGTGCCTGGAGTGCGAGACTAGCGGGAGGAGAGACCCAGTACTTC
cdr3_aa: CAWSARLAGGETQYF

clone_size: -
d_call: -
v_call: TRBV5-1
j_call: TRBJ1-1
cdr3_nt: TGCGCCAGCAGCAAGACAGGAATGAACACTGAAGCTTTCTTT
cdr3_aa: CASSKTGMNTEAFF

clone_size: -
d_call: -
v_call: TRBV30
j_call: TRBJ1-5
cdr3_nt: TGTGCCTGGAGTGTAGGTTCAGGTTCCCATCAGCCCCAGCATTTT
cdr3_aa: CAWSVGSGSHQPQHF

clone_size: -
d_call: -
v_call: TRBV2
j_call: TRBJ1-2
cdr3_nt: TGTGCCAGCAGTGATGGCAGGTTCTATGGCTACACCTTC
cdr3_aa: CASSDGRFYGYTF

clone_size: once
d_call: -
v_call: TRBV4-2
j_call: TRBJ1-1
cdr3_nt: TGTGCCAGCAGCCAAGATTGGCGGGGCCCGCCCACTGAAGCTTTCTTT
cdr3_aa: CASSQDWRGPPTEAFF

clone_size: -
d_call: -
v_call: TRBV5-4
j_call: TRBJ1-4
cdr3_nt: TGTGCCAGCAGCTTGGCTGGGGTGGGGGGTGAAAAACTGTTTTTT
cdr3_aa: CASSLAGVGGEKLFF

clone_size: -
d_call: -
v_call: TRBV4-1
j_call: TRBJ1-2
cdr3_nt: TGCGCCAGCAGCCAAGATGAAGTCCCGGCGGGTGGCTACACCTTC
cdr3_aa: CASSQDEVPAGGYTF

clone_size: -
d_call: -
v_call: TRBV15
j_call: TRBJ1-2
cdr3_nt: TGTGCCACCAGCAACGGACTGGGCCTTAACTATGGCTACACCTTC
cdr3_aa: CATSNGLGLNYGYTF

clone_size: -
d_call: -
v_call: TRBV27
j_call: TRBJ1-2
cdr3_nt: TGTGCCAGCAGTTTCGGGAGGGCATGGGGCTACACCTTC
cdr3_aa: CASSFGRAWGYTF

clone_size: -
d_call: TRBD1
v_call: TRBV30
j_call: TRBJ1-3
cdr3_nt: TGTGCCTGGAGAATCGGGACAGGGGGAAACACCATATATTTT
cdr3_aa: CAWRIGTGGNTIYF

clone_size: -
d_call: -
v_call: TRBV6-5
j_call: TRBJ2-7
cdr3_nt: TGTGCCAGCAGTTACTCGATTTCGGCCTACGAGCAGTACTTC
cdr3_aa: CASSYSISAYEQYF

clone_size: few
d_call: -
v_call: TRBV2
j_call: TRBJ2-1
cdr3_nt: TGTGCCAGCCTGCGGGGAAATATGGATGAGCAGTTCTTC
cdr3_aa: CASLRGNMDEQFF